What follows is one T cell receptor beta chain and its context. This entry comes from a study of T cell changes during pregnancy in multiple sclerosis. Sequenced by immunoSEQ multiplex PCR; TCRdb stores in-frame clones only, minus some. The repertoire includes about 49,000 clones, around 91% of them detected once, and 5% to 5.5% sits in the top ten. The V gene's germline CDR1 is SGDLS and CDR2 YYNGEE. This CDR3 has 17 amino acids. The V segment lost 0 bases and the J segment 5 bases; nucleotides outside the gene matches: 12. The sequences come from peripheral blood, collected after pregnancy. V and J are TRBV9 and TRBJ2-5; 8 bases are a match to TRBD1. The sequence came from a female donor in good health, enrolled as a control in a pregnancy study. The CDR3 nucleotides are TGTGCCAGCAGCGTAGGGGGTATAGGGACAGGTGGGGAGACCCAGTACTTC. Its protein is CASSVGGIGTGGETQYF.